The 11 T cell receptor beta chains given below trace back to one sample, sequenced in a study of shared clonotypes between healthy human individuals. Assay used: immunoSEQ multiplex PCR; TCRdb lists only in-frame clones, some missing. The sample lists approximately 640,000 clones; 90% were seen once. Sequencing was carried out using memory CD8+ T cells from PBMCs. Noted subset: CD45RO+ cells pooled with CCR7-negative TemRA cells. All receptors come from a man aged 18 to 29 in good health. Some clones in this sample may be carry-over from other donors' samples.

In DNA, the CDR3 is TGTGCCAGCAGCCTCAGGGACATTCATGGCTACACCTTC. Its protein is CASSLRDIHGYTF. This chain uses TRBV5-8 with TRBJ1-2, with D maybe TRBD1 (6 bases). V dropped 4 bases and J dropped 6 bases, with 13 bases sitting between them. There are 13 residues in the CDR3. In germline, CDR1 is SGHTS, CDR2 YDEGEE. The variable domain in full, completed from reference TRBV5-8 and TRBJ1-2, reads EAGVTQSPTHLIKTRGQQATLRCSPISGHTSVYWYQQALGLGLQFLLWYDEGEERNRGNFPPRFSGRQFPNYSSELNVNALELEDSALYLCASSLRDIHGYTFGSGTRLTVV.

This clone was recorded a few times. The chain couples TRBV7-2 to TRBJ2-1, with D unclear. Per germline, CDR1 SGHTA and CDR2 FQGNSA. V lost 4 bases and J lost 2, with 12 bases in between. The CDR3 is 15 amino acids. In DNA form, the CDR3 reads TGTGCCAGCAGCTCCCCCGGCGATGCCTACAATGAGCAGTTCTTC. Amino acid sequence: CASSSPGDAYNEQFF.

The rearrangement joins TRBV2 to TRBJ2-7; no reliable D call. The V end was cut by 4 bases, the J end by 0 bases, with 13 bases between. The CDR3 consists of 15 residues. Germline CDR1 is SNHLY and CDR2 is FYNNEI. The CDR3 DNA sequence: TGTGCCAGCAGTGGGGTCCAGTGGAACTCCTACGAGCAGTACTTC. This translates into CASSGVQWNSYEQYF.

The chain employs TRBV5-1 and TRBJ2-1, with 10 bases matching TRBD2. This CDR3 has 17 residues. In germline, CDR1 is SGHRS, CDR2 YFSETQ. Unmatched junction bases numbered 11, after V lost 5 bases and J lost 3 bases. CDR3 coding DNA: TGCGCCAGCAGGGGGACTAGCGTGATGACCATCTACAATGAGCAGTTCTTC. It codes for CASRGTSVMTIYNEQFF.

This clone was observed many times. V usage is TRBV29-1 and J usage is TRBJ1-2; 7 positions agree with TRBD1. After removal of 7 bases from V and 8 bases from J, the junction contained 13 bases not matched to a gene. Germline V gene lookup returns CDR1 SQVTM and CDR2 ANQGSEA. The CDR3 totals 13 residues. In DNA, the CDR3 is TGCAGCGCTCGGACAGGCTCGGGCCTGGGCTACACCTTC. Its protein product is CSARTGSGLGYTF.

V gene TRBV25-1 combines with J gene TRBJ2-2, with D maybe TRBD2 (5 bases). The V gene lost 6 bases and the J gene lost 0 bases, with 17 bases spanning the gap. Germline assignment: CDR1 MGHDK and CDR2 SYGVNS. This CDR3 region has 17 residues. CDR3: CASSYFGVFPNTGELFF. The CDR3 DNA is TGTGCCAGCAGCTACTTCGGGGTTTTCCCGAACACCGGGGAGCTGTTTTTT.

The chain is built from TRBV7-8 and TRBJ2-7; D perhaps matches TRBD2 (5 bases). V lost 5 bases to trimming and J lost 3 bases, with 14 bases between them. Germline V lookup: CDR1 SGHVS, CDR2 FQNEAQ. The CDR3 is made up of 14 amino acids. DNA for the CDR3: TGTGCCAGCAGCCCCATTCCCGGGAACTACGAGCAGTACTTC. It codes for CASSPIPGNYEQYF.

A remark on this clone: In the same sample, other DNA sequences code for this CDR3. This chain connects TRBV7-8 to TRBJ1-3; weak D call: TRBD1 (5 bases). V was pared by 2 bases and J by 3 bases, with 11 bases between. The CDR3 spans 15 residues. The germline CDR1 and CDR2 sequences are SGHVS and FQNEAQ. CDR3 nucleotide sequence: TGTGCCAGCAGCTTATTGCGGGGCTTTGGAAACACCATATATTTT. This sequence encodes CASSLLRGFGNTIYF.

Remarks on this clone: At the DNA level, this CDR3 is encoded by other sequences in the same sample as well. The V and J genes are TRBV6-5 and TRBJ2-1; D might be TRBD1 (5 bases). The CDR3 sequence is 16 residues long. V was clipped by 0 bases and J by 1 base, with 10 bases between them. Germline-derived CDR1 and CDR2 are MNHEY and SVGAGI. In DNA, the CDR3 is TGTGCCAGCAGTTACTCGCAAGGGGAATCCTACAATGAGCAGTTCTTC. This encodes CASSYSQGESYNEQFF.

The genes are TRBV4-1 and TRBJ2-1; maybe TRBD1 (5 bases). V gave up 0 bases and J gave up 8 bases, with 17 bases separating them. CDR3 length: 16 residues. Germline V lookup: CDR1 MGHRA, CDR2 YSYEKL. The CDR3 nucleotides are TGCGCCAGCAGCCAAGATTGGGTCGAATTAGGGGATGAGCAGTTCTTC. It yields the protein CASSQDWVELGDEQFF.

The CDR3 protein is CASSDRDREIPGELFF. The CDR3 DNA reads as TGTGCCAGCAGCGATAGGGACAGGGAAATCCCCGGGGAGCTGTTTTTT. The gene calls are TRBV7-9 and TRBJ2-2; 9 bases fit TRBD1. CDR1 and CDR2 (germline): SEHNR, FQNEAQ (reference sequence). J lost 6 bases, V lost 5 bases, and 10 bases had no gene match. The CDR3 consists of 16 residues.